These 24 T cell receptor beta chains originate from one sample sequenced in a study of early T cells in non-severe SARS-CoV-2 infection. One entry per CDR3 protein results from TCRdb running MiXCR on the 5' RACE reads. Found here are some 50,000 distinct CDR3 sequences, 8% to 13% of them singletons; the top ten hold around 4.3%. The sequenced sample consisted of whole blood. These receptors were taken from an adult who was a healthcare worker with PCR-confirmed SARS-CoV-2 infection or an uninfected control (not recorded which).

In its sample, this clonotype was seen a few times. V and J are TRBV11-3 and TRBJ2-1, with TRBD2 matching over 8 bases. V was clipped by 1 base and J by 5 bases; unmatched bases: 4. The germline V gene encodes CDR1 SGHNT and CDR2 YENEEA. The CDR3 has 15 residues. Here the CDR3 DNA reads TGTGCCAGCAGCTTAGTAACTAGCGGACACAATGAGCAGTTCTTC. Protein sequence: CASSLVTSGHNEQFF. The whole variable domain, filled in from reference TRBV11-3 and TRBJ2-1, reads EAGVVQSPRYKIIEKKQPVAFWCNPISGHNTLYWYLQNLGQGPELLIRYENEEAVDDSQLPKDRFSAERLKGVDSTLKIQPAELGDSAVYLCASSLVTSGHNEQFFGPGTRLTVL.

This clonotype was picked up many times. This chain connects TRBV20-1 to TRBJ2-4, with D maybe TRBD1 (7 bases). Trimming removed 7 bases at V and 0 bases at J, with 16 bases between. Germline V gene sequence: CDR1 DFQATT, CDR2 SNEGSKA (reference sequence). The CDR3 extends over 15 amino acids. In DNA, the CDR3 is TGCAGTGTCAGCACAGGGGAGGTAGCCAAAAACATTCAGTACTTC. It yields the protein CSVSTGEVAKNIQYF.

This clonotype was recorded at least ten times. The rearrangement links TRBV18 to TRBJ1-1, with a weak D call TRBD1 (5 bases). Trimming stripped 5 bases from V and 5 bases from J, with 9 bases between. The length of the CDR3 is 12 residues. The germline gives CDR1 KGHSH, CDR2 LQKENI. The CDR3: CASSSQGTEAFF. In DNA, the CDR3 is TGTGCCAGCTCAAGTCAGGGAACTGAAGCTTTCTTT.

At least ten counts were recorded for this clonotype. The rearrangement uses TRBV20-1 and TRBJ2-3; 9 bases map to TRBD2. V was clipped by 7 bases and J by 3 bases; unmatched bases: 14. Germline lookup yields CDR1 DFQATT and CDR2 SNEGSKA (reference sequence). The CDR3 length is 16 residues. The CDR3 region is CSVKGYSGSWTDTQYF. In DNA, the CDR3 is TGCAGTGTCAAAGGGTATAGCGGGAGTTGGACAGATACGCAGTATTTT.

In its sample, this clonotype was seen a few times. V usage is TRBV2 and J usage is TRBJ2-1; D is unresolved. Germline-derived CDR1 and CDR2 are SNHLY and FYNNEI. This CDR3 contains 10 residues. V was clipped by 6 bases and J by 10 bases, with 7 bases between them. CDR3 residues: CASRLGEQFF. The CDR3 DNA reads TGTGCCAGCAGACTGGGAGAGCAGTTCTTC.

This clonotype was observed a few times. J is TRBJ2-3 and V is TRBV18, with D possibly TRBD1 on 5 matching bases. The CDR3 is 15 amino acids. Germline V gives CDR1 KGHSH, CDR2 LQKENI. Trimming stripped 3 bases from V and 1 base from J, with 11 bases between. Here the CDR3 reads CASSPLARGTDTQYF. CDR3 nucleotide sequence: TGTGCCAGCTCACCTTTAGCCAGGGGCACAGATACGCAGTATTTT.

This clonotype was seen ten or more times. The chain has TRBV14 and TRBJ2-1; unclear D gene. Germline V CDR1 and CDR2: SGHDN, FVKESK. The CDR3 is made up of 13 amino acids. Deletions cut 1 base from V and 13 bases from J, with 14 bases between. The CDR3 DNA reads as TGTGCCAGCAGCCAAGTTTGGCAAGCTCCTCAGTTCTTC. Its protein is CASSQVWQAPQFF.

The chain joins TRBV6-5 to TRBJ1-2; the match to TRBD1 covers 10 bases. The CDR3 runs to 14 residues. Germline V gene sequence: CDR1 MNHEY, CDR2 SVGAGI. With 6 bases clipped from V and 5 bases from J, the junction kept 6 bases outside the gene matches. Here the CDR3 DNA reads TGTGCCAGCAGACCCCCGGGACAGGGGTATGGCTACACCTTC. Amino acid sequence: CASRPPGQGYGYTF.

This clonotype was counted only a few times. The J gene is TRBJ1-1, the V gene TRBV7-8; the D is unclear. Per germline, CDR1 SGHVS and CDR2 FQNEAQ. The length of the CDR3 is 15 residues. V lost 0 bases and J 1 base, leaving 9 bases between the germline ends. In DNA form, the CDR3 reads TGTGCCAGCAGCTTAGCCCCCATAGGGAACACTGAAGCTTTCTTT. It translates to CASSLAPIGNTEAFF. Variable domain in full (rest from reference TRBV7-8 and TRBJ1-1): GAGVSQSPRYKVAKRGQDVALRCDPISGHVSLFWYQQALGQGPEFLTYFQNEAQLDKSGLPSDRFFAERPEGSVSTLKIQRTQQEDSAVYLCASSLAPIGNTEAFFGQGTRLTVV.

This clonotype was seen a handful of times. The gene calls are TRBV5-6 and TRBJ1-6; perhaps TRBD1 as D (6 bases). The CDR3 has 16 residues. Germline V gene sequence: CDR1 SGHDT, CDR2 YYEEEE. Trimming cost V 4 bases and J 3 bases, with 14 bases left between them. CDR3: CASSPSGGGYNSPLHF. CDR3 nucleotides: TGTGCCAGCAGCCCGAGTGGAGGGGGCTATAATTCACCCCTCCACTTT.

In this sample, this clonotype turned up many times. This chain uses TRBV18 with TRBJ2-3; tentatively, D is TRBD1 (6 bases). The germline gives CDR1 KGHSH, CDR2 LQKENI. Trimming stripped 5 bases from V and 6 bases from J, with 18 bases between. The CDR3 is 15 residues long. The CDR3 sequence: CASSTGLSGIDTQYF. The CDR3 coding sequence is TGTGCCAGCTCAACAGGGCTTTCAGGTATCGATACGCAGTATTTT.

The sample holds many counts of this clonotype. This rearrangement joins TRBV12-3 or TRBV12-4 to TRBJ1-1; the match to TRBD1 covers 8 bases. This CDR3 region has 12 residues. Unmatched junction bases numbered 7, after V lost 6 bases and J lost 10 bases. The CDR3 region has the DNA TGTGCCAGCAGCGACAGGGGATGGTCAGCTTTCTTT. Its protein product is CASSDRGWSAFF.

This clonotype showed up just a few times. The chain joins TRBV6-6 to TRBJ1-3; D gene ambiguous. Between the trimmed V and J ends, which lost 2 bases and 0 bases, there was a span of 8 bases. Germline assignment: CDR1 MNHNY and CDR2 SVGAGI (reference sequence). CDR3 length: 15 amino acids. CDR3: CASSYPVNSGNTIYF. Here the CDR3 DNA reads TGTGCCAGCAGTTACCCGGTAAACTCTGGAAACACCATATATTTT.

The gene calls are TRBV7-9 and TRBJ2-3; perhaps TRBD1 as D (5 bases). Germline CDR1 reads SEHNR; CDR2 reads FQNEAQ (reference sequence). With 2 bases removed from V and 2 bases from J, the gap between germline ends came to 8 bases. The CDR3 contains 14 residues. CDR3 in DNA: TGTGCCAGCAGCTTACAGGGTTTCACAGATACGCAGTATTTT. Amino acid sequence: CASSLQGFTDTQYF.

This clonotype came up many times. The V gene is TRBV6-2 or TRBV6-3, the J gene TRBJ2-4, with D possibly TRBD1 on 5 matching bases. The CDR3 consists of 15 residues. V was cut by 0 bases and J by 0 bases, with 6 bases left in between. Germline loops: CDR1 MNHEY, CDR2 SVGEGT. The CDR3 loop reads CASSYSTAAKNIQYF. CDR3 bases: TGTGCCAGCAGTTACTCGACAGCAGCCAAAAACATTCAGTACTTC.

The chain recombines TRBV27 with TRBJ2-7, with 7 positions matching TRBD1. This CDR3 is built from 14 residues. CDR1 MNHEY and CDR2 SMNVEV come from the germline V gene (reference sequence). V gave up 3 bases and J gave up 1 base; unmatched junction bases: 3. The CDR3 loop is CASSLMGQSYEQYF. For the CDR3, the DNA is TGTGCCAGCAGTTTGATGGGACAGTCCTACGAGCAGTACTTC.

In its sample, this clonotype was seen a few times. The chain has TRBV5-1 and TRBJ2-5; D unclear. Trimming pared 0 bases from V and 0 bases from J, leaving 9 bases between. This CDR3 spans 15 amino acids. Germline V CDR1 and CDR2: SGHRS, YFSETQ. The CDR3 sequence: CASSLGRPYQETQYF. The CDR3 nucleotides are TGCGCCAGCAGCTTGGGGCGGCCTTACCAAGAGACCCAGTACTTC.

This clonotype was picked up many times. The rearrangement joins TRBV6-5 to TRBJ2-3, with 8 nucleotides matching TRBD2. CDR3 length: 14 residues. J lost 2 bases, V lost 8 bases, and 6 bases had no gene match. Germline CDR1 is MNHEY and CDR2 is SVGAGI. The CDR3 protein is CASGSGGSTDTQYF. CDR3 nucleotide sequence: TGTGCCAGCGGCAGCGGGGGTTCCACAGATACGCAGTATTTT.

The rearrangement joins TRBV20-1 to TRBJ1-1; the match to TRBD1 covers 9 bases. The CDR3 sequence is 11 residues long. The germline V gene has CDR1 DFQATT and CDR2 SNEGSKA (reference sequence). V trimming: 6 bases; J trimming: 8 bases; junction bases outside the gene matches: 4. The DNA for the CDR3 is TGCAGTGCCCCCGGGACAGGGGAAGCTTTCTTT. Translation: CSAPGTGEAFF.

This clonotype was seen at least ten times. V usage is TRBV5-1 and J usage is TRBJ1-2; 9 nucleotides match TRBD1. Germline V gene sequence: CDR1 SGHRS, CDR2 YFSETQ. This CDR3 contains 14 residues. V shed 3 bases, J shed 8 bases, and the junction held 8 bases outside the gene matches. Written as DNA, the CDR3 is TGCGCCAGCAGCTCAGCGGGACAGGGAAACGGCTACACCTTC. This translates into CASSSAGQGNGYTF.

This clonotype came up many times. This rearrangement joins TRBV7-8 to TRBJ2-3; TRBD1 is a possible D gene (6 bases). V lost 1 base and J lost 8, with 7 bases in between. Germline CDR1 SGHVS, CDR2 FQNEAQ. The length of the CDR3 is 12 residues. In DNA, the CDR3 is TGTGCCAGCAGCTTAGGAGGGGGTACGCAGTATTTT. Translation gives CASSLGGGTQYF.

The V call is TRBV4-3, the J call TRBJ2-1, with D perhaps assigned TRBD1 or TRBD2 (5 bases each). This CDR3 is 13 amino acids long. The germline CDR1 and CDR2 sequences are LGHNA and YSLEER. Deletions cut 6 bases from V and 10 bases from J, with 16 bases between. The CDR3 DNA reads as TGCGCCAGCAGAAACCCGGGGACCAGAGAGCAGTTCTTC. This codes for CASRNPGTREQFF.

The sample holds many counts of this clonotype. In DNA form, the CDR3 reads TGTGCCAGCAGCTTTAGCGGGAGGTCTGATACGCAGTATTTT. Encoded protein: CASSFSGRSDTQYF. This chain connects TRBV7-9 to TRBJ2-3, with 10 nucleotides matching TRBD2. CDR3 size: 14 residues. Germline CDR1 and CDR2: SEHNR and FQNEAQ (reference sequence). J lost 6 bases, V lost 3 bases, and 3 bases had no gene match.

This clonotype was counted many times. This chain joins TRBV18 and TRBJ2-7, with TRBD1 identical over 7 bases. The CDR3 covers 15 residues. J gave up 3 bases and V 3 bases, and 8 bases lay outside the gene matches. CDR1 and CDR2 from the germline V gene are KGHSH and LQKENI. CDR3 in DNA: TGTGCCAGCTCACCCGGACAGGCCAGGGTCTACGAGCAGTACTTC. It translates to CASSPGQARVYEQYF.